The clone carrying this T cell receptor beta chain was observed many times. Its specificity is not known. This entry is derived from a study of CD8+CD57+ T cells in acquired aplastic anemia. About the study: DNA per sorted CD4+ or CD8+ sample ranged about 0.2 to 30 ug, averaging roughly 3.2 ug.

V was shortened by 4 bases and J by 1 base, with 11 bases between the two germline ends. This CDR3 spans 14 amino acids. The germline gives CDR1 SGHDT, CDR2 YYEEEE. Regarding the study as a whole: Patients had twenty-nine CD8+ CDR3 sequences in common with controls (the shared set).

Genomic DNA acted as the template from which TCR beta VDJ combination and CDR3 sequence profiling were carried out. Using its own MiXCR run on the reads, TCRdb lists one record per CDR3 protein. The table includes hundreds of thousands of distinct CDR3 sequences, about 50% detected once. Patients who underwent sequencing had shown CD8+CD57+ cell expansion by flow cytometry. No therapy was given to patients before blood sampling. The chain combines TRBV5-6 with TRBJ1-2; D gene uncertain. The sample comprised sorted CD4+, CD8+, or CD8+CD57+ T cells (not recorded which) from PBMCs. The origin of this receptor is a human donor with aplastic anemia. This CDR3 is CASSRVLFNYGYTF. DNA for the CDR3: TGTGCCAGCAGCAGGGTCCTATTTAACTATGGCTACACCTTC.